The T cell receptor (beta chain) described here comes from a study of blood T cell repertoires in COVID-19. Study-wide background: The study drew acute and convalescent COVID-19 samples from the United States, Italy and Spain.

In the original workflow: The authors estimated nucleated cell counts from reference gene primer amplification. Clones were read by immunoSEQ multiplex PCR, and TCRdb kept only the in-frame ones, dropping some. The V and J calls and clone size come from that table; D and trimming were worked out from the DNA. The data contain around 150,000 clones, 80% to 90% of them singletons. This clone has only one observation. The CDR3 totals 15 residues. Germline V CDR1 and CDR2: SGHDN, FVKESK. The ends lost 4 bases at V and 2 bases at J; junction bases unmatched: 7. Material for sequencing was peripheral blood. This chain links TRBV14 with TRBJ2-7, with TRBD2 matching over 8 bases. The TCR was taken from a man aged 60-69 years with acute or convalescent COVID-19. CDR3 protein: CASSRYGGAAYEQYF. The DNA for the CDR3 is TGTGCCAGCAGCCGTTACGGGGGGGCCGCCTACGAGCAGTACTTC.